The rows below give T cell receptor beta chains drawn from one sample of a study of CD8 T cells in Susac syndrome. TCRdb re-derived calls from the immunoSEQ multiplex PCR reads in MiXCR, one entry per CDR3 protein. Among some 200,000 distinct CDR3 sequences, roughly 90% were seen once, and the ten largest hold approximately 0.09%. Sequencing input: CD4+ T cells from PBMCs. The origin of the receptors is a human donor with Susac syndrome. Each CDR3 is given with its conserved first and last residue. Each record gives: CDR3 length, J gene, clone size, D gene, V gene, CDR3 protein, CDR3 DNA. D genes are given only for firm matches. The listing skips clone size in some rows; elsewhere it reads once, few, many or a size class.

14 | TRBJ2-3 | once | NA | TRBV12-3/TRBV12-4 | CASSFAGATDTQYF | TGTGCCAGCAGTTTTGCGGGGGCAACAGATACGCAGTATTTT
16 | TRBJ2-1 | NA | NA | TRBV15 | CATSVVIRDVNNEQFF | TGTGCCACCAGCGTAGTAATCCGGGACGTAAACAATGAGCAGTTCTTC
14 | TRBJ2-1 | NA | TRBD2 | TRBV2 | CASSVAGVLNEQFF | TGTGCCAGCAGTGTAGCGGGAGTCCTCAATGAGCAGTTCTTC
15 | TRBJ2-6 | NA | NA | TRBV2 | CASSNVETGANVLTF | TGTGCCAGCAGTAACGTAGAAACTGGGGCCAACGTCCTGACTTTC
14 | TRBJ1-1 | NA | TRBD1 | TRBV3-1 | CASSQETGGTEAFF | TGTGCCAGCAGCCAAGAGACAGGGGGCACTGAAGCTTTCTTT
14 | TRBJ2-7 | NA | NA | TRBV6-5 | CASSSRSFGWEQYF | TGTGCCAGCAGTTCCCGTTCATTTGGGTGGGAGCAGTACTTC
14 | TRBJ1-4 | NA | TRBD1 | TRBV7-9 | CASSRDSYNEKLFF | TGTGCCAGCAGCCGGGACAGCTATAATGAAAAACTGTTTTTT
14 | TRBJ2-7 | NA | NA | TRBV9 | CASSVDGQSYEQYF | TGTGCCAGCAGCGTAGACGGACAGTCCTACGAGCAGTACTTC
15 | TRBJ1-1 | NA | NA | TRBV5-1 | CASSLDPQPNTEAFF | TGCGCCAGCAGCTTGGATCCCCAACCAAACACAGAAGCTTTCTTT
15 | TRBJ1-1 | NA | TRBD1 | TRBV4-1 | CASSQLTGRNTEAFF | TGCGCCAGCAGCCAGTTGACAGGGAGGAACACTGAAGCTTTCTTT
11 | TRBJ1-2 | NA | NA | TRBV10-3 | CAISEGSGYTF | TGTGCCATCAGTGAGGGGAGTGGCTACACCTTC
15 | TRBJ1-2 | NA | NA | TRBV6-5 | CASSYSSDTHYGYTF | TGTGCCAGCAGTTACTCCTCTGACACGCACTATGGCTACACCTTC
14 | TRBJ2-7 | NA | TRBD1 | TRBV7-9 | CASSTDRGLYEQYF | TGTGCCAGCAGCACGGACAGGGGGCTCTACGAGCAGTACTTC
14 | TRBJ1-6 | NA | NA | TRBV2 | CASTTQGRGSPLHF | TGTGCCAGCACCACGCAGGGGAGAGGGTCACCCCTCCACTTT
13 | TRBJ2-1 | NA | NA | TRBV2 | CASHSLTGNEQFF | TGTGCCAGCCACAGCTTGACAGGCAATGAGCAGTTCTTC
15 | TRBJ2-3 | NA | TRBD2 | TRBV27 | CASSIDWRGANTQYF | TGTGCCAGCAGTATAGACTGGCGGGGGGCGAATACGCAGTATTTT
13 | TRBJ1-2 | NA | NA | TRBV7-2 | CASSLPQIGGYTF | TGTGCCAGCAGCTTGCCACAAATCGGTGGCTACACCTTC
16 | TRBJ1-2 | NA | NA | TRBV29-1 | CSVEKVAGVTNYGYTF | TGCAGCGTTGAAAAGGTCGCAGGGGTAACTAACTATGGCTACACCTTC
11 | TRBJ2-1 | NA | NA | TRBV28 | CASSPDREQFF | TGTGCCAGCAGCCCCGACAGGGAGCAGTTCTTC
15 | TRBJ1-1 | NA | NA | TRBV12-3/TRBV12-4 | CASSPSGFMNTEAFF | TGTGCCAGCAGTCCTTCCGGGTTCATGAACACTGAAGCTTTCTTT
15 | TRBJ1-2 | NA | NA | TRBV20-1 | CSASNSHSLNYGYTF | TGCAGTGCTAGTAATTCCCATTCCCTAAACTATGGCTACACCTTC
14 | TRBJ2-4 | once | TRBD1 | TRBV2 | CASSSRTGKNIQYF | TGTGCCAGCAGCTCAAGGACAGGGAAAAACATTCAGTACTTC
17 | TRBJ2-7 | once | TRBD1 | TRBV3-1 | CASSQASTTGGSYEQYF | TGTGCCAGCAGCCAAGCGTCCACGACAGGGGGATCCTACGAGCAGTACTTC